This record looks at one TCR beta chain sequence and its context. No antigen is known for it. Read coverage stops 3 residues before the CDR3 terminus; the germline J gene supplies the remainder. With V trimmed by 4 bases and J by 5 bases, 6 bases remained unmatched. The CDR3 is 16 residues long. Germline V gives CDR1 SGHRS, CDR2 YFSETQ. This record comes from a study of T cells in women clearing cervical HPV infection. Study-wide points: Controls had more TRBV6-7 (approximately 0.15%) than cases (about 0.11%).

Measured with immunoSEQ multiplex PCR; TCRdb has only the in-frame clones, and not every one. This table holds some 40,000 clones. The sample consisted of blood buffy coat. This chain joins TRBV5-1 and TRBJ2-2; 12 bases fit TRBD2. This receptor was obtained from a woman between 18 and 70 years old with a cervical HPV16 infection that either progressed to CIN3+ or cleared (not recorded which). The sequenced CDR3 bases are TGCGCCAGCAGCGTAGCTAGCGGGAGGGGGACCGGGGAG. Protein sequence: CASSVASGRGTGE. The whole CDR3 sequence is CASSVASGRGTGELFF.